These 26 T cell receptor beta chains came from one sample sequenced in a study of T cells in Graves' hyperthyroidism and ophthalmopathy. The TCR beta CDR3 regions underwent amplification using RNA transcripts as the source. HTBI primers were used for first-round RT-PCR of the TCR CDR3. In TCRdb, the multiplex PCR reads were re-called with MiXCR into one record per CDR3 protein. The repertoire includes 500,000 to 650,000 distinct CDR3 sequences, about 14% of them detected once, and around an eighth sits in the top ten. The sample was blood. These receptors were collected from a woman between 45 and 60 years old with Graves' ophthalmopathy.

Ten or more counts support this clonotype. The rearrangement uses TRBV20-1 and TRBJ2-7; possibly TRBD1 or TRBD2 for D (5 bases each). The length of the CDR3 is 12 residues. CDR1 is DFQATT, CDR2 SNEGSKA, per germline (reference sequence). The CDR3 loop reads CSGTDDSYEQYF. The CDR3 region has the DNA TGCAGCGGGACGGATGACTCCTACGAGCAGTACTTC.

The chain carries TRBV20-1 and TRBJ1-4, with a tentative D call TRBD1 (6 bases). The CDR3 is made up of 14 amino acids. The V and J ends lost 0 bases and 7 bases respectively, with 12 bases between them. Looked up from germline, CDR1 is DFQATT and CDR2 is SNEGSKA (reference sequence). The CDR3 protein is CSAREMGAGEKLFF. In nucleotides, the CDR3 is TGCAGTGCTAGAGAGATGGGGGCAGGTGAAAAACTGTTTTTT.

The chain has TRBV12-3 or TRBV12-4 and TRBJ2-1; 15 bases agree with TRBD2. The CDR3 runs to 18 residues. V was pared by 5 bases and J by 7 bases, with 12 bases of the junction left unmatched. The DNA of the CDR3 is TGTGCCAGCAGTCTCTGGACTAGCGGGAGGGCGGGTGAGAATGAGCAGTTCTTC. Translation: CASSLWTSGRAGENEQFF.

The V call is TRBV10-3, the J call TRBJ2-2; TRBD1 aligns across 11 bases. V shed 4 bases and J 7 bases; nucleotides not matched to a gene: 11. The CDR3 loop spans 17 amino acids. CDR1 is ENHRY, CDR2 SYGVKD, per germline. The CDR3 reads CAISGDRTGGASGELFF. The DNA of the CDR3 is TGTGCCATCAGTGGAGACAGGACAGGGGGCGCGAGCGGGGAGCTGTTTTTT.

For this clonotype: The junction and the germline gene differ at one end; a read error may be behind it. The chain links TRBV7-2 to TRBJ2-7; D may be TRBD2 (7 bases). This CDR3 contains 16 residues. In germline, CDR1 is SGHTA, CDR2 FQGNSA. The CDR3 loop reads CASNLGGGTGVDEQYF. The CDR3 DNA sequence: TGTGCCAGCAACTTAGGGGGGGGGACGGGGGTTGACGAGCAGTACTTC.

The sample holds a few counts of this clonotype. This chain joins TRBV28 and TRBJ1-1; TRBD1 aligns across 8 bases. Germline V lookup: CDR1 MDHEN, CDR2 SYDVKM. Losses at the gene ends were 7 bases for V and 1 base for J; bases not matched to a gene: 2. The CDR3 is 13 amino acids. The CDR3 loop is CASNQGANTEAFF. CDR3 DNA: TGTGCCAGCAACCAGGGGGCGAACACTGAAGCTTTCTTT.

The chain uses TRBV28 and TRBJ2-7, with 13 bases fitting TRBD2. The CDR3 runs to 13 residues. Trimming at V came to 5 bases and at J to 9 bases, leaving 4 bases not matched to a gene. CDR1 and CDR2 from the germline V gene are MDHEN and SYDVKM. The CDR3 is CASSRGLAGSQYF. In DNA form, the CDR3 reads TGTGCCAGCAGTCGGGGACTAGCGGGATCGCAGTACTTC.

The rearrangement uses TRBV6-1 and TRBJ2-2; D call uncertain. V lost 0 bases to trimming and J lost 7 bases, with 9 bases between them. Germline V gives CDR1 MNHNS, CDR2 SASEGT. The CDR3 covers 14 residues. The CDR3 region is CASSEAGNDGELFF. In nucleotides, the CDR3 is TGTGCCAGCAGTGAAGCGGGTAACGACGGGGAGCTGTTTTTT.

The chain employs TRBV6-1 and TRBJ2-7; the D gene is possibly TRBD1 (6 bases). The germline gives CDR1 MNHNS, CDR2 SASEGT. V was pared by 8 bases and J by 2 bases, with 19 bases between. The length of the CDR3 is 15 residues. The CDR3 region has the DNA TGTGCCAGCTCACGAACTCAGGGGTCTCCCTACGAGCAGTACTTC. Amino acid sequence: CASSRTQGSPYEQYF.

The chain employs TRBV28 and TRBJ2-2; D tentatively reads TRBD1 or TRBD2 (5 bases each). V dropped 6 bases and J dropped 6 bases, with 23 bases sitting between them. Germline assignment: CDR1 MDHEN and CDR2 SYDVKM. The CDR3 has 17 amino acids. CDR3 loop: CASSQDGSGSAAGELFF. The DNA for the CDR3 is TGTGCCAGCAGCCAAGACGGGTCAGGGAGCGCGGCCGGGGAGCTGTTTTTT.

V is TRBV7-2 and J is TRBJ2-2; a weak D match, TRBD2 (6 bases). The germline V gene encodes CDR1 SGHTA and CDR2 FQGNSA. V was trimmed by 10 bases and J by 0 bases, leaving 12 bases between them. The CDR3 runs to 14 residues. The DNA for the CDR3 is TGTGCCACCTTCCTAGCGCCGAACACCGGGGAGCTGTTTTTT. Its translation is CATFLAPNTGELFF.

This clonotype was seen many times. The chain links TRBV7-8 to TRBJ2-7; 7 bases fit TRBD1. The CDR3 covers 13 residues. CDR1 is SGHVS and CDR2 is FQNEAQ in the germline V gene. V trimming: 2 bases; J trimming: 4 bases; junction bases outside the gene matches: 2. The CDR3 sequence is CASSLMTGYEQYF. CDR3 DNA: TGTGCCAGCAGCTTAATGACAGGGTACGAGCAGTACTTC.

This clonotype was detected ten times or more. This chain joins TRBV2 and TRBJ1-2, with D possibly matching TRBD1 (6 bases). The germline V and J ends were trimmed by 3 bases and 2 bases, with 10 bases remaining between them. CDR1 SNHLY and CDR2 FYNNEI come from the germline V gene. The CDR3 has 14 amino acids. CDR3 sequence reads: CASSEGGRNYGYTF. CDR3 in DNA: TGTGCCAGCAGTGAGGGGGGCAGGAACTATGGCTACACCTTC.

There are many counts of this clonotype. The CDR3 nucleotides read TGTGCCAGCAGCTTAGAAAGCGCTGGAAGTGAAAAACTGTTTTTT. Amino acid sequence: CASSLESAGSEKLFF. The V and J genes are TRBV7-9 and TRBJ1-4; D not certain. V lost 1 base, J lost 7 bases, and 13 bases lay in between. CDR1 and CDR2 from the germline V gene are SEHNR and FQNEAQ (reference sequence). The CDR3 is made up of 15 amino acids.

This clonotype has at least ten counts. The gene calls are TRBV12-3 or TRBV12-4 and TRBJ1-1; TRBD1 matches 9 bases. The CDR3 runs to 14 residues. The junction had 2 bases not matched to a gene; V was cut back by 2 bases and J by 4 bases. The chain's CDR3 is CASSLLGQGTEAFF. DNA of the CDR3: TGTGCCAGCAGTTTATTGGGACAGGGCACTGAAGCTTTCTTT.

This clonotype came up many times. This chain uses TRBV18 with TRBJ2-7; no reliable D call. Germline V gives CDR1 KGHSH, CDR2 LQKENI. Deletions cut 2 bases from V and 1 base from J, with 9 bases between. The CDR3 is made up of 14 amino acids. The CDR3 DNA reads TGTGCCAGCTCACCAAACCAGAATTCCTACGAGCAGTACTTC. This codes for CASSPNQNSYEQYF.

The CDR3 nucleotides are TGTGCCAGTAGTATACCCTCATTGGGGACCCAGCCCCAGCATTTT. This codes for CASSIPSLGTQPQHF. The J gene is TRBJ1-5, the V gene TRBV19; a possible D gene is TRBD1 (5 bases). With 2 bases removed from V and 7 bases from J, the gap between germline ends came to 15 bases. This CDR3 has 15 residues. Per the germline V gene, CDR1 is LNHDA and CDR2 is SQIVND (reference sequence).

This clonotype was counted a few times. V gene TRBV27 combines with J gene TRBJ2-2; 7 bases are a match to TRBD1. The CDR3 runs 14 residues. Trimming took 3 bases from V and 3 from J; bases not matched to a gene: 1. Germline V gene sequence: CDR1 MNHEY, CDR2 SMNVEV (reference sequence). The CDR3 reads CASSFTGDTGELFF. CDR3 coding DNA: TGTGCCAGCAGTTTCACAGGGGACACCGGGGAGCTGTTTTTT.

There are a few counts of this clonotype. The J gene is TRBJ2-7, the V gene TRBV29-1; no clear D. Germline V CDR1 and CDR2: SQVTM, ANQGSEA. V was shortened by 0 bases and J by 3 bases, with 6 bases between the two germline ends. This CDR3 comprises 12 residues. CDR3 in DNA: TGCAGCGTTGAAGATCCCAACTACGAGCAGTACTTC. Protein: CSVEDPNYEQYF.

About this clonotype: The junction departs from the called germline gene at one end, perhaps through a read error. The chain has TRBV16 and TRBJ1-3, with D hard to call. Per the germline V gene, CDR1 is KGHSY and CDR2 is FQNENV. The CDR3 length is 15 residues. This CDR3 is CASSPDGLSGDTIYF. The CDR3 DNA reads TGTGCCAGCAGCCCCGACGGACTTTCTGGAGACACCATATATTTT. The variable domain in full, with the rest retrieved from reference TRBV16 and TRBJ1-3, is GEEVAQTPKHLVRGEGQKAKLYCAPIKGHSYVFWYQQVLKNEFKFLISFQNENVFDETGMPKERFSAKCLPNSPCSLEIQATKLEDSAVYFCASSPDGLSGDTIYFGEGSWLTVV.

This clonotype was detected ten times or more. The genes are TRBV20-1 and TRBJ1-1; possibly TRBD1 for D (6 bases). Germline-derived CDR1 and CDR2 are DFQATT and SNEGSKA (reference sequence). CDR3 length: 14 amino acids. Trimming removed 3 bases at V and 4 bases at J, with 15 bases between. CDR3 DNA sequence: TGCAGTGCTAGTGGAATGGACAGCGGCACTGAAGCTTTCTTT. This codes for CSASGMDSGTEAFF.

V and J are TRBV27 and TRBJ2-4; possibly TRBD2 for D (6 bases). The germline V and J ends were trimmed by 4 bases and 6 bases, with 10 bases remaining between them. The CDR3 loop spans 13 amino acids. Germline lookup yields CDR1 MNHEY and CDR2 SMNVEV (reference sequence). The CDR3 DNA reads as TGTGCCAGCAGTTCGGGGGTCCCAAACATTCAGTACTTC. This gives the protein CASSSGVPNIQYF.

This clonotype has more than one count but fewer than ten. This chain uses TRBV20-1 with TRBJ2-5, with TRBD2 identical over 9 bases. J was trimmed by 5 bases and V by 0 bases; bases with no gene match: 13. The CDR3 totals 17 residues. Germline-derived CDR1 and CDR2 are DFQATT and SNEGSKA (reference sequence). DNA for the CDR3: TGCAGTGCTAGAGATCCGACGTCTAGCGGGATGATGGAGACCCAGTACTTC. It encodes CSARDPTSSGMMETQYF.

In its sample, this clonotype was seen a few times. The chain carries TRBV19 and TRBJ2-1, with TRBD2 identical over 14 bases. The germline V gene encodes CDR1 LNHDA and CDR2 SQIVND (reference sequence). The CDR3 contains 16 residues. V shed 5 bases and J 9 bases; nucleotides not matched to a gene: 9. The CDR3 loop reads CASSSKTSGRVTEQFF. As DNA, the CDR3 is TGTGCCAGTAGTTCCAAGACTAGCGGGAGGGTCACTGAGCAGTTCTTC.

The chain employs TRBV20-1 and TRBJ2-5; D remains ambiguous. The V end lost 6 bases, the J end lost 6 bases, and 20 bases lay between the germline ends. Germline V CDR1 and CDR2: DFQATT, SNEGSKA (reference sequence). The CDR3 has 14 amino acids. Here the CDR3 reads CSADDGRFLKTQYF. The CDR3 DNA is TGCAGTGCCGATGATGGTCGGTTTTTGAAGACCCAGTACTTC.

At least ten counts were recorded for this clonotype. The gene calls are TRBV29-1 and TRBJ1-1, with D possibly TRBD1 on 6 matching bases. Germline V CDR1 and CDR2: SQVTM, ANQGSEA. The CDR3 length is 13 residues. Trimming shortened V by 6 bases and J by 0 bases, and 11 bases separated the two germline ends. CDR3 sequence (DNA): TGCAGCGTCCAAGACAGGATGAACACTGAAGCTTTCTTT. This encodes CSVQDRMNTEAFF. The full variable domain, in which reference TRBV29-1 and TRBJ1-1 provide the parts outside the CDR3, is SAVISQKPSRDICQRGTSLTIQCQVDSQVTMMFWYRQQPGQSLTLIATANQGSEATYESGFVIDKFPISRPNLTFSTLTVSNMSPEDSSIYLCSVQDRMNTEAFFGQGTRLTVV.